This T cell receptor (beta chain) originates from a study of Graves' ophthalmopathy and Graves' hyperthyroidism. Findings of the study overall: The 13-signature model separated ophthalmopathy from stable hyperthyroidism at around 86% sensitivity and around 81% specificity.

Germline CDR1 and CDR2: SGHDT and YYEEEE. The CDR3 sequence is 14 residues long. The V segment lost 2 bases and the J segment 6 bases; nucleotides outside the gene matches: 7. Worth noting for this clonotype: What it binds is not known.

In this cohort, patients with other autoimmune diseases, uncontrolled infections, pregnancy or lactation were excluded. Out of about 11 ml of fresh peripheral blood, PBMCs were obtained. Amplifying from RNA transcripts, the study obtained TCR beta CDR3 regions. The workflow started with a first-round RT-PCR run with HTBI primers and then moved on to a second-round multiplex PCR. MiXCR was run by TCRdb on the multiplex PCR reads, yielding one entry per CDR3 protein. Of roughly 480,000 distinct CDR3 sequences listed, about 15% are singletons. The sample consisted of blood. The sequence came from a woman in her 30s with Graves' ophthalmopathy. This chain joins TRBV5-6 and TRBJ2-7, with TRBD2 identical over 8 bases. CDR3: CASSFGRVLVEQYF. In DNA form, the CDR3 reads TGTGCCAGCAGCTTCGGGAGGGTCTTGGTCGAGCAGTACTTC.